This T cell receptor (beta chain) was sequenced for a study of OX40 agonist ivuxolimab in advanced cancers. Study-wide context: Ivuxolimab was an agonistic, fully human IgG2 monoclonal antibody directed against OX40 (CD134), a costimulatory receptor. The dose-escalation cohort was almost 85% male with a mean age of about 60 years, ranging from roughly 20 to 80. The point of sequencing TCRbeta in the periphery was to test whether ivuxolimab changed TCR sequence diversity and drove clonal T-cell expansion. Intravenous ivuxolimab was administered to patients every 2 weeks at six dose levels: 0.01, 0.1, 0.3, 1.5, 3 and 10 mg/kg. Partial responses occurred in three dose-escalation patients: two with cutaneous melanoma and one with hepatocellular carcinoma. The paper describes the monotherapy dose-escalation part (N = 52 patients) of the phase I trial of ivuxolimab. Among the approximately 50 dose-escalation patients, around 19 had hepatocellular carcinoma, approximately 15 melanoma, 9 renal cell carcinoma and 9 head and neck cancer. Prior anti-PD-1, anti-PD-L1 or anti-CTLA-4 therapy was permitted, and checkpoint inhibitors had been received by about 37% of dose-escalation patients. What the work shows at the level of the full study, not this receptor alone: In partial responders in the 0.1-3.0 mg/kg groups, normalized peripheral clonal expansion was found to be among the lowest, especially among CD8+ T cells. Low levels of normalized T-cell clonal expansion were also seen in some patients who did not respond. At doses from 0.1 to 3.0 mg/kg, clonal expansion was seen in both CD4+ and CD8+ blood T cells between baseline and week 6. After ivuxolimab, more expanded clones were found on average in CD8+ T cells than in CD4+ T cells. The antigen specificity of the peripheral T cells that underwent clonal expansion was not determined.

From a lookup of the germline V gene, CDR1 and CDR2 are LGHNA and YNFKEQ. The CDR3 starts with the cysteine, ends with the phenylalanine, and has 16 residues. Here the CDR3 DNA is all that survives: 48 bases in frame from base 1. The V and J ends are trimmed by 5 bases and 0 bases, leaving 14 bases between them. The trial excluded patients who had a history of autoimmune disease or were on systemic immunosuppression. In every dose cohort, peripheral blood was drawn for TCR sequencing at baseline, cycle 4 day 1, and cycle 7 day 1. The samples were drawn from a first-in-human, open-label, multicenter phase I dose-escalation trial of ivuxolimab. Adults with locally advanced or metastatic head and neck squamous cell, hepatocellular, melanoma or renal cell carcinoma were enrolled in the trial. Before TCR sequencing, CD4+ T cells and CD8+ T cells from peripheral blood were sorted into separate populations.

Genomic DNA was extracted from sorted cells for sequencing of the TCRbeta CDR3 region. The immunoSEQ Assay was used to sequence the TCRbeta CDR3 regions. TCRdb took this table from immuneACCESS and kept in-frame rearrangements with V and J called. Such tables lack part of the clones; where checked against another copy, unresolved V genes explain under half of the gap, and the rest is unexplained. Within this sample are fewer than 55,000 clones, with 75% to 90% of them counted one time only. Over 0.6% of the sample is taken by the ten largest. Concerning this clone itself: The antigen it recognizes is unknown. No quality values exist for individual bases; no much larger clone is one base distant.

This receptor was obtained from an adult with an advanced solid tumor such as melanoma, head and neck, liver or kidney cancer. The chain joins TRBV4-2 to TRBJ1-3; tentative D gene TRBD1, with 5 bases matching. Material: CD4+ or CD8+ T cells sorted from blood, obtained in a trial of the OX40 agonist ivuxolimab. Read as DNA, the sequence is TGTGCCAGCAGCGAAACGTCGGGGACCTCTGGAAACACCATATATTTT. This is translated as CASSETSGTSGNTIYF.